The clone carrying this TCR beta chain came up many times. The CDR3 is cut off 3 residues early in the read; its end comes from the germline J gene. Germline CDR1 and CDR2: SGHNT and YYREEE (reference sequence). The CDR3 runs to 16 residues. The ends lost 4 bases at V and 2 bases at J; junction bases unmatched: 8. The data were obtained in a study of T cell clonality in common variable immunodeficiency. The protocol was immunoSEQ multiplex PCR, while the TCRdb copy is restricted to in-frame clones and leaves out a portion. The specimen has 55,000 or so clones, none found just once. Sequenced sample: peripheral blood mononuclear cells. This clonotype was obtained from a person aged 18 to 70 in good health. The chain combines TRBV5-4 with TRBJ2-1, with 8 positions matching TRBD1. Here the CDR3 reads CASSDPGQGPYNEQFF. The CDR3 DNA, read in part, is TGTGCCAGCAGCGATCCAGGACAGGGCCCCTACAATGAG.